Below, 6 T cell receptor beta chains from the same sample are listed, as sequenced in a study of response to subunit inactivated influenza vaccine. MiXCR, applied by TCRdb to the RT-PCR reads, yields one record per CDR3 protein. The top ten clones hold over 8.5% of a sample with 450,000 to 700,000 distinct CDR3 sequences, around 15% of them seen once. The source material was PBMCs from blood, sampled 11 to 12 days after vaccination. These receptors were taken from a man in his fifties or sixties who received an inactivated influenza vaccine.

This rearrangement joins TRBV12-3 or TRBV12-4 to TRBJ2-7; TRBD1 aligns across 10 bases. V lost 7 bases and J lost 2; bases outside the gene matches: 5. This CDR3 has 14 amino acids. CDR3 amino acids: CASNGQGVTYEQYF. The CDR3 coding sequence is TGTGCCAGCAACGGACAGGGGGTAACCTACGAGCAGTACTTC.

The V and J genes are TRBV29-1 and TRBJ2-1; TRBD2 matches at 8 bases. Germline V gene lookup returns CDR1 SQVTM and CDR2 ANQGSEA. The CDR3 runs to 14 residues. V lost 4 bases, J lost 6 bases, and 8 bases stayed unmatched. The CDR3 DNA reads TGCAGCGTTGTCGGGGGGGCTGGCTCCAATGAGCAGTTCTTC. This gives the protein CSVVGGAGSNEQFF.

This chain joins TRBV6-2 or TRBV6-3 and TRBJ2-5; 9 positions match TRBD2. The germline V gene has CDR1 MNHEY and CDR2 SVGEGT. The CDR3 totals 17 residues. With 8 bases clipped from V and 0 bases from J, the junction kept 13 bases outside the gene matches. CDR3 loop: CASSRLAESWNQETQYF. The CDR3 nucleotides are TGTGCCAGCTCAAGACTAGCGGAATCCTGGAACCAAGAGACCCAGTACTTC.

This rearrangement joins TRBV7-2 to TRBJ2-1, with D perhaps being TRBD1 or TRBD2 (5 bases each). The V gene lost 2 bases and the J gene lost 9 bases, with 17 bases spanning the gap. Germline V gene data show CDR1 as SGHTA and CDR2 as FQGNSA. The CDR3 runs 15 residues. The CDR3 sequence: CASSLSHARAGEQFF. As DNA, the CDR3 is TGTGCCAGCAGCTTATCCCATGCCAGGGCGGGTGAGCAGTTCTTC. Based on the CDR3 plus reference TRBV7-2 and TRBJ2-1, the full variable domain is GAGVSQSPSNKVTEKGKDVELRCDPISGHTALYWYRQSLGQGLEFLIYFQGNSAPDKSGLPSDRFSAERTGGSVSTLTIQRTQQEDSAVYLCASSLSHARAGEQFFGPGTRLTVL.

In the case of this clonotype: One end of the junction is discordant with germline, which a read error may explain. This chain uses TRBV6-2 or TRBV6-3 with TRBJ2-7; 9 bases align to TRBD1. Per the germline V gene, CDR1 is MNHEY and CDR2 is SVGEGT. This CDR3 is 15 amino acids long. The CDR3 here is CASSYTWTGDYDQYF. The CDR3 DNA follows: TGTGCCAGCAGTTACACCTGGACAGGGGATTACGATCAGTACTTC.

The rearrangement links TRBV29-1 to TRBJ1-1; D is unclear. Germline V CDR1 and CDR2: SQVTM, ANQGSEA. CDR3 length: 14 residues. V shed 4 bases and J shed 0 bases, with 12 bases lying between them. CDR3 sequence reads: CSVGATTMNTEAFF. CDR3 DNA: TGCAGCGTTGGAGCGACAACTATGAACACTGAAGCTTTCTTT.